This TCR beta chain was captured in a study of STAT3 mutations in large granular lymphocyte leukemia. Study-wide findings and caveats: Every T-cell large granular lymphocyte leukemia patient had at least one immunodominant TCR beta clonotype.

The CDR3 totals 14 residues. Germline V lookup: CDR1 MNHEY, CDR2 SVGAGI. V lost 5 bases, J lost 0 bases, and 4 bases stayed unmatched. On this clone: Antigen specificity is unknown.

Data came from immunoSEQ multiplex PCR; TCRdb stores just in-frame clones and leaves some out. Among about 5,500 clones, 85% to 95% were seen once, and the ten largest hold 33%. V gene TRBV6-5 combines with J gene TRBJ2-7; 7 nucleotides align to TRBD1. Specimen: peripheral blood mononuclear cells. The origin of this receptor is a man in his sixties with T-cell large granular lymphocyte leukemia. Some clones in this sample may be carry-over from other donors' samples. The CDR3 sequence is CASSNRGLSYEQYF. CDR3 coding DNA: TGTGCCAGCAGTAACAGGGGCCTCTCCTACGAGCAGTACTTC.